The clone carrying this TCR beta chain appeared a few times. The target antigen is unknown. Trimming shortened V by 0 bases and J by 2 bases, and 6 bases separated the two germline ends. The CDR3 contains 14 residues. CDR1 is SGDLS and CDR2 is YYNGEE in the germline V gene. This entry is derived from a study of T-cell memory formation after mild COVID-19. Findings and limits, study-wide: Day 15 to 85 contracting clones showed balanced CD4/CD8; day 15 to 37 expanders favored CD4+.

One entry per CDR3 protein results from TCRdb running MiXCR on the 5' RACE reads. The profile shows under 250,000 distinct CDR3 sequences, 7.5% to 10% of them singletons. This receptor was identified in a man younger than 35 who had mild COVID-19 (a few samples of this study predate the infection). Cell type and time point are not known. The sample taken for sequencing was PBMCs or a T cell subset sorted from them (not recorded which). V is TRBV9 and J is TRBJ1-3; the D is unclear. CDR3 bases: TGTGCCAGCAGCGTAGCCGGGGCTGGAAACACCATATATTTT. This gives the protein CASSVAGAGNTIYF.